The rows below give T cell receptor beta chains drawn from one sample of a study of CD8 T cells in ankylosing spondylitis. TCRdb called the 5' RACE reads again in MiXCR, with one record for every CDR3 protein. Among roughly 700,000 distinct CDR3 sequences, roughly 20% were seen once, and the ten largest hold 19%. The sequenced sample consisted of blood, either unsorted or a sorted T cell fraction (not recorded which). The receptor set was obtained from a male donor with ankylosing spondylitis. Both conserved end residues are part of each CDR3. D genes are given only for firm matches. Rows may omit the clone size; those that give it use once, few, many or a size class.

J | size | V | D | DNA | CDR3
TRBJ2-1 | few | TRBV18 | . | TGTGCCAGCTCACCAGCGGGACTCACCTTCTACAATGAGCAGTTCTTC | CASSPAGLTFYNEQFF
TRBJ2-7 | . | TRBV7-2 | . | TGTGCCAGCAGCTTAGAGGGGGGCCCTCCCTACGAGCAGTACTTC | CASSLEGGPPYEQYF
TRBJ1-4 | many | TRBV7-8 | TRBD1 | TGTGCCAGCAGCTCCCGACAGGGACCAAATGAAAAACTGTTTTTT | CASSSRQGPNEKLFF
TRBJ2-1 | few | TRBV9 | . | TGTGCCAGCAGCGTAGGGCCACATCCGAGCCGGGACAATGAGCAGTTCTTC | CASSVGPHPSRDNEQFF
TRBJ2-7 | . | TRBV3-1 | . | TGTGCCAGCAGCCAAGACGTGGGGTCGTCCTACGAGCAGTACTTC | CASSQDVGSSYEQYF
TRBJ2-5 | few | TRBV16 | . | TGTGCCAGCAGCGAATGGCAGTCCCAAGAGACCCAGTACTTC | CASSEWQSQETQYF
TRBJ1-1 | . | TRBV28 | . | TGTGCCAGCAGTTATGAAGGAGGGCTCCCTGAAGCTTTCTTT | CASSYEGGLPEAFF
TRBJ1-5 | few | TRBV6-1 | . | TGTGCCAGCAGTCGGAGTTCGGGGGATAGCAATCAGCCCCAGCATTTT | CASSRSSGDSNQPQHF
TRBJ2-2 | many | TRBV10-2 | TRBD1 | TGCGCCAGCACGACAGGGATCGGGGAGCTGTTTTTT | CASTTGIGELFF
TRBJ2-7 | few | TRBV5-1 | . | TGCGCCAGCAGCTTGGTTCCGACAGGCTCCTACGAGCAGTACTTC | CASSLVPTGSYEQYF
TRBJ1-1 | many | TRBV3-1 | . | TGTGCCAGCAGCCCGCTTAGGGGGAAGACTGAAGCTTTCTTT | CASSPLRGKTEAFF
TRBJ2-7 | . | TRBV5-1 | . | TGCGCCAGCAGCTTGGATGGCGGCTCCTATTACGAGCAGTACTTC | CASSLDGGSYYEQYF
TRBJ1-4 | few | TRBV7-9 | . | TGTGCCAGCAGCTTAGCCGGAGGGGATCATGAAAAACTGTTTTTT | CASSLAGGDHEKLFF
TRBJ2-7 | . | TRBV7-3 | . | TGTGCCAGCAGCCAATCTCCCGGGACCCCGGACGAGCAGTACTTC | CASSQSPGTPDEQYF
TRBJ2-1 | . | TRBV10-3 | . | TGTGCCATCAGTGTAGGAGGGATAGCCTACAATGAGCAGTTCTTC | CAISVGGIAYNEQFF
TRBJ2-1 | many | TRBV5-1 | TRBD2 | TGCGCCAGCAGCTTGACTAGCGGGAGTCATGAGCAGTTCTTC | CASSLTSGSHEQFF
TRBJ2-2 | few | TRBV4-3 | . | TGCGCCAGCAGCCAAGATCGGTACCGTTCGAACACCGGGGAGCTGTTTTTT | CASSQDRYRSNTGELFF
TRBJ2-1 | few | TRBV6-1 | . | TGTGCCAGCATAGGAAACAATGAGCAGTTCTTC | CASIGNNEQFF
TRBJ2-5 | many | TRBV12-3/TRBV12-4 | TRBD2 | TGTGCCAGCAGCCCCGACCAAATAGCGGGAGGGGGAGAGACCCAGTACTTC | CASSPDQIAGGGETQYF
TRBJ1-2 | . | TRBV7-8 | . | TGTGCCAGCAGCTTGGCAGGGTTGAACTATGGCTACACCTTC | CASSLAGLNYGYTF
TRBJ1-1 | . | TRBV21-1 | . | TGTGCCAGCAGCAAACCGGCCGACACTGAAGCTTTCTTT | CASSKPADTEAFF
TRBJ1-5 | few | TRBV6-5 | . | TGTGCCAGCAGTTACGGTCAGGACAATCAGCCCCAGCATTTT | CASSYGQDNQPQHF
TRBJ1-1 | many | TRBV12-3/TRBV12-4 | . | TGTGCCAGCAGTCCCTACATAAACACTGAAGCTTTCTTT | CASSPYINTEAFF
TRBJ1-6 | . | TRBV5-1 | . | TGCGCCAGCAGCTTGTTAATCAGGGATTCACCCCTCCACTTT | CASSLLIRDSPLHF
TRBJ1-3 | . | TRBV5-6 | . | TGTGCCAGCAGCTTGGGAGAAACTGGAAACACCATATATTTT | CASSLGETGNTIYF
TRBJ2-1 | . | TRBV20-1 | TRBD2 | TGCAGTGCTAGAGTAACTAGCGGGAGCTCCTACAATGAGCAGTTCTTC | CSARVTSGSSYNEQFF
TRBJ1-1 | few | TRBV14 | . | TGTGCCAGCAGCCAAGCTACGGGTGAAGCTTTCTTT | CASSQATGEAFF
TRBJ2-1 | . | TRBV7-6 | . | TGTGCCAGCAGCCCCAGGGCCCAATCGAATGAGCAGTTCTTC | CASSPRAQSNEQFF
TRBJ1-1 | few | TRBV5-1 | . | TGCGCCAGCAGCTTGGGAGGACTTCCTACTGAAGCTTTCTTT | CASSLGGLPTEAFF
TRBJ1-1 | . | TRBV5-1 | TRBD1 | TGCGCCAGCAGCCTAGACAGGGCCCAAGCTTTCTTT | CASSLDRAQAFF
TRBJ2-1 | few | TRBV5-1 | TRBD1 | TGCGCCAGCAGGGCCGGGACAGGGATCTACAATGAGCAGTTCTTC | CASRAGTGIYNEQFF
TRBJ2-3 | . | TRBV7-9 | . | TGTGCCAGCAGCTTGGCCGGCTTCGATACGCAGTATTTT | CASSLAGFDTQYF
TRBJ2-2 | few | TRBV12-3/TRBV12-4 | TRBD1 | TGTGCCAGCAGCGCCGACAGGGGGCGGGGAGGGGAGCTGTTTTTT | CASSADRGRGGELFF
TRBJ2-1 | . | TRBV20-1 | TRBD1 | TGCAGTGCTAGCCGCCGGGACAGGGGCGACAATGAGCAGTTCTTC | CSASRRDRGDNEQFF
TRBJ2-2 | few | TRBV12-3/TRBV12-4 | . | TGTGCCAGCAGCGCCTTTTTCGACCGATCGAACACCGGGGAGCTGTTTTTT | CASSAFFDRSNTGELFF
TRBJ2-1 | . | TRBV3-1 | TRBD2 | TGTGCCAGCAGCCTTAGCGGGGGGGTCGTCAATGAGCAGTTCTTC | CASSLSGGVVNEQFF
TRBJ1-1 | many | TRBV5-1 | . | TGCGCCAGCAGCTGGTCGGGGGGAACTGAAGCTTTCTTT | CASSWSGGTEAFF
TRBJ2-2 | once | TRBV29-1 | . | TGCAGCGCTCCCCGTCCTCTTGACAGGCTGAACACCGGGGAGCTGTTTTTT | CSAPRPLDRLNTGELFF
TRBJ2-1 | . | TRBV7-3 | TRBD2 | TGTGCCAGCAGTTGGATCGGGACTAGCAACTACAATGAGCAGTTCTTC | CASSWIGTSNYNEQFF
TRBJ2-7 | . | TRBV7-2 | . | TGTGCCAGCAGCCAGAGTCGACAGAATACGGACTTC | CASSQSRQNTDF
TRBJ1-6 | . | TRBV19 | . | TGTGCCAGTAGTTCCAAGAGCTCCTATAATTCACCCCTCCACTTT | CASSSKSSYNSPLHF
TRBJ2-5 | . | TRBV5-5 | TRBD2 | TGTGCCAGCAGCAAGCCGGGACTATCGGGGGGATCCCAAGAGACCCAGTACTTC | CASSKPGLSGGSQETQYF
TRBJ1-2 | few | TRBV6-1 | . | TGTGCCAGCAGTGAAGCGCATGTCGACTATGGCTACACCTTC | CASSEAHVDYGYTF
TRBJ2-2 | few | TRBV12-3/TRBV12-4 | TRBD1 | TGTGCCAGCCCGGGACAGGGAACCGGGGAGCTGTTTTTT | CASPGQGTGELFF
TRBJ1-1 | few | TRBV4-3 | TRBD1 | TGCGCCAGCAGCCAGACCCCACAGGGGTTGAACACTGAAGCTTTCTTT | CASSQTPQGLNTEAFF
TRBJ1-1 | . | TRBV29-1 | TRBD1 | TGCAGCGTTGCCAGGGGGCTTCTGAACACTGAAGCTTTCTTT | CSVARGLLNTEAFF